This TCR beta chain was identified during a study of radiotherapy plus CTLA-4 blockade in lung cancer. Study-level background: An objective response was seen in 15% to 20% of patients, and disease control in around 33%. Findings and limits, study-wide: TCR clones from tumors expanded in blood after radiotherapy plus ipilimumab. Increased serum interferon-beta after radiation also reportedly predicted response strongly.

This clone has just a few counts. The antigen is unknown. Sequencing used immunoSEQ multiplex PCR; TCRdb keeps in-frame clones, though not all of them. This sample yields 50,000 to 60,000 clones, of which 70% to 85% are seen a single time; 5% to 6.5% belongs to the top ten. Patients with chemo-refractory metastatic non-small-cell lung cancer received focal radiation plus CTLA-4 blockade with ipilimumab. This clonotype originated in a human donor with non-small cell lung cancer whose response to radiotherapy plus ipilimumab could not be evaluated. The starting material was peripheral blood, obtained from a patient treated with radiotherapy plus ipilimumab.

In nucleotides, the CDR3 is TGTGCCAGCAGCTCCGGGGGGGCCGGGGAGACCCAGTACTTC. It specifies CASSSGGAGETQYF. The rearrangement uses TRBV5-5 and TRBJ2-5; TRBD2 aligns across 8 bases. The CDR3 length is 14 residues. Germline assignment: CDR1 SGHKS and CDR2 YYEKEE (reference sequence). Trimming removed 3 bases from V and 5 bases from J; junction bases left unmatched: 6.